This T cell receptor (beta chain) was recovered during a study of early T cells in non-severe SARS-CoV-2 infection. Many counts were recorded for this clonotype. Unique molecular identifiers were affixed to single, distinct cDNA molecules. TCRdb reanalysed the 5' RACE reads using MiXCR and keeps one entry per CDR3 protein. The data contain about 39,000 distinct CDR3 sequences, 5.5% of them singletons. This receptor was identified in an adult who was a healthcare worker with PCR-confirmed SARS-CoV-2 infection or an uninfected control (not recorded which). The material was whole blood, obtained at baseline.

The CDR3 region has the DNA TGTGCCAGCAGCGTCGGACACCGGGGGTTGGATGAGCAGTTCTTC. Translated: CASSVGHRGLDEQFF. The chain joins TRBV9 to TRBJ2-1; D might be TRBD2 (6 bases). Germline V gives CDR1 SGDLS, CDR2 YYNGEE. The CDR3 loop spans 15 amino acids. Trimming pared 2 bases from V and 8 bases from J, leaving 17 bases between.